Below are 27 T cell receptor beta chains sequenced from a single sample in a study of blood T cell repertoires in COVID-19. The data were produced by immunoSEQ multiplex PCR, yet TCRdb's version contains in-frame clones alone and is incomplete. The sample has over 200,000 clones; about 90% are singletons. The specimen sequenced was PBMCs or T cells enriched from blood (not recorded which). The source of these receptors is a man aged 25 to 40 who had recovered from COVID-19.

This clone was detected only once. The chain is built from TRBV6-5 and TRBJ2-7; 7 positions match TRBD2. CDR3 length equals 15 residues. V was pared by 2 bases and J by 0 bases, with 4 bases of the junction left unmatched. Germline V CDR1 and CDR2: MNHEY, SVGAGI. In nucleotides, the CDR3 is TGTGCCAGCAGTTACGGGGGGGGAACCTCCTACGAGCAGTACTTC. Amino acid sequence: CASSYGGGTSYEQYF.

The CDR3 bases are TGTGCCAGCAGTTTACAGGGGGCGATGGGAAACACCATATATTTT. The encoded protein is CASSLQGAMGNTIYF. The V gene is TRBV27, the J gene TRBJ1-3, with 8 positions matching TRBD1. This CDR3 is 15 amino acids long. Germline CDR1 MNHEY, CDR2 SMNVEV (reference sequence). V was clipped by 2 bases and J by 4 bases; unmatched bases: 4.

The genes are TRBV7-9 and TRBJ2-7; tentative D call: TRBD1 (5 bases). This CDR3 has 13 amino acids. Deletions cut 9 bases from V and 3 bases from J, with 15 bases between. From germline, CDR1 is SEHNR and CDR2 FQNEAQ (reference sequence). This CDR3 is CASEPDTSYEQYF. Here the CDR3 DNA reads TGTGCCAGTGAACCGGACACGAGCTACGAGCAGTACTTC.

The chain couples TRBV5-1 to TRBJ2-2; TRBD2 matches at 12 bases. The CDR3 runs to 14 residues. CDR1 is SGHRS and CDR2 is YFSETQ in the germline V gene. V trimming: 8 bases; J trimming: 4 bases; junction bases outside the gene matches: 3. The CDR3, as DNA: TGCGCCAGTTCGACTAGCGGGGGCACCGGGGAGCTGTTTTTT. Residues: CASSTSGGTGELFF.

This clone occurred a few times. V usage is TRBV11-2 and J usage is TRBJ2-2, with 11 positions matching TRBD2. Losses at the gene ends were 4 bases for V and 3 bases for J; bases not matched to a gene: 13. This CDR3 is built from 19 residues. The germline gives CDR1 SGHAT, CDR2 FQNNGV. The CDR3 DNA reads TGTGCCAGCAGCTCCTACCCCTTACTAGCGGGAGAGTACACCGGGGAGCTGTTTTTT. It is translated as CASSSYPLLAGEYTGELFF.

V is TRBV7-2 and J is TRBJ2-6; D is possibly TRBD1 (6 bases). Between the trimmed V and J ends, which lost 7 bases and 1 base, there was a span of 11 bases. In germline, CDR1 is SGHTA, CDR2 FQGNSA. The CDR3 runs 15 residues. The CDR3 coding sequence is TGTGCCAGCATAATAGGGGGTTCTGGGGCCAACGTCCTGACTTTC. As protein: CASIIGGSGANVLTF.

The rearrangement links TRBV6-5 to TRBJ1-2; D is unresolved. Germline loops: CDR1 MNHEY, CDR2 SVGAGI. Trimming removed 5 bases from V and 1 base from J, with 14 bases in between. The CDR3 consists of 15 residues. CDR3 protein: CASSMAETINYGYTF. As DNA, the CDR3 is TGTGCCAGCAGTATGGCGGAAACGATTAACTATGGCTACACCTTC.

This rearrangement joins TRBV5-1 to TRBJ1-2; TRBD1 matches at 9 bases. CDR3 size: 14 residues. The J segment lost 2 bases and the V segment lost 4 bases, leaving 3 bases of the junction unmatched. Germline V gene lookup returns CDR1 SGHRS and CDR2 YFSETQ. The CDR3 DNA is TGCGCCAGCAGCCAGACAGGGGGGAACTATGGCTACACCTTC. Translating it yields CASSQTGGNYGYTF.

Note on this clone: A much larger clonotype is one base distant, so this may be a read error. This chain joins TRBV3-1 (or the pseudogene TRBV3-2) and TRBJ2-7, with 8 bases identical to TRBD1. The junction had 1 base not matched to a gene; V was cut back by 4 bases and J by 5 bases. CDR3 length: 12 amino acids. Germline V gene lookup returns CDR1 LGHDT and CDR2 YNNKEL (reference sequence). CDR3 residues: CASSLTGDEQYF. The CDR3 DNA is TGTGCCAGCAGCCTGACAGGGGACGAGCAGTACTTC.

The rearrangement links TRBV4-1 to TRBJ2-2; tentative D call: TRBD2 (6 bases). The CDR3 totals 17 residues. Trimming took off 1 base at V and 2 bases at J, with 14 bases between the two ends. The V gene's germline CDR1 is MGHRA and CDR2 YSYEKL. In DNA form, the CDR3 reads TGCGCCAGCAGCCAAGTATGGGGGGAGGCTAACACCGGGGAGCTGTTTTTT. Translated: CASSQVWGEANTGELFF.

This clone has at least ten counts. This CDR3 reads CASSPSFGEQYF. The CDR3 DNA sequence: TGTGCCAGCAGCCCATCCTTCGGGGAGCAGTACTTC. This sequence joins TRBV3-1 (or the pseudogene TRBV3-2) and TRBJ2-7; the D is unclear. The CDR3 loop spans 12 amino acids. Trimming cost V 4 bases and J 7 bases, with 11 bases left between them. The V gene's germline CDR1 is LGHDT and CDR2 YNNKEL (reference sequence).

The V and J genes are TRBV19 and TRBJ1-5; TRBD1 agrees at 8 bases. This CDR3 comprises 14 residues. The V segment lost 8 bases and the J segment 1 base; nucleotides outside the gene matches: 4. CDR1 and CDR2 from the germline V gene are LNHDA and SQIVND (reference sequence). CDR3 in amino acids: CASSGQASNQPQHF. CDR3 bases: TGTGCCAGTTCGGGACAGGCAAGCAATCAGCCCCAGCATTTT.

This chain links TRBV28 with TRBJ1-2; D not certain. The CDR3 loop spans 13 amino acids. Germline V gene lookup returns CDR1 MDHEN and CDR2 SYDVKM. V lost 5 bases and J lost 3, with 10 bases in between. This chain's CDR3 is CASSPGGHYGYTF. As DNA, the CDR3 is TGTGCCAGCAGTCCGGGAGGGCACTATGGCTACACCTTC.

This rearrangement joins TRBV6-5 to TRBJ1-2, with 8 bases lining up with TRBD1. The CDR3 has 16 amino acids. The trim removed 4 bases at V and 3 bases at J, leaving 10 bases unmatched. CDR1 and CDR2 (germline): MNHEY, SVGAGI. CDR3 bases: TGTGCCAGCAGTTCACAGGGGGGAGATTGGGACTATGGCTACACCTTC. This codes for CASSSQGGDWDYGYTF.

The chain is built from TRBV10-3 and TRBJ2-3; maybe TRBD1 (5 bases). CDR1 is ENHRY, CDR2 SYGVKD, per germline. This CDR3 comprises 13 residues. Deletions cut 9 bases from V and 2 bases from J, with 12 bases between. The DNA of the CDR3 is TGTGCCATGCAGGGCCTTAACACAGATACGCAGTATTTT. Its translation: CAMQGLNTDTQYF.

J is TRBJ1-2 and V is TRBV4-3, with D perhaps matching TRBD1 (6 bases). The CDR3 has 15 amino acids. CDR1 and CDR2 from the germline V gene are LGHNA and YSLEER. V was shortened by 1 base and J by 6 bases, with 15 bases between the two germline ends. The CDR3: CASSQGVTGPDGYTF. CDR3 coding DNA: TGCGCCAGCAGCCAAGGAGTTACAGGGCCAGATGGCTACACCTTC.

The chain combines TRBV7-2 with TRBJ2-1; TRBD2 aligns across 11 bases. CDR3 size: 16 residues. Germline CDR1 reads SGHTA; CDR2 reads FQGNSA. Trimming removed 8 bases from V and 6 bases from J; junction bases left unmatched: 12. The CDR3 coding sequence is TGTGCCAGCGGCGGGCGGAATAGCGGGGGGGCCAATGAGCAGTTCTTC. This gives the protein CASGGRNSGGANEQFF.

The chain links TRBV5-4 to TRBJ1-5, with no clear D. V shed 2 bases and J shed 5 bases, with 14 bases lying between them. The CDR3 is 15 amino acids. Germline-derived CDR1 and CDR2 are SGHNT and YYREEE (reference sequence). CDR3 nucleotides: TGTGCCAGCAGCTTTGGAGGGCAGGATGATCAGCCCCAGCATTTT. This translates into CASSFGGQDDQPQHF.

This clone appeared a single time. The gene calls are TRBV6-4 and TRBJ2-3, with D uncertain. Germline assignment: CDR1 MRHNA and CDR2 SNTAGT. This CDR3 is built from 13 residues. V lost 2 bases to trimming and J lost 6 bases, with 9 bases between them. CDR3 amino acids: CASSDVGFDTQYF. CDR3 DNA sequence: TGTGCCAGCAGTGACGTGGGCTTTGATACGCAGTATTTT.

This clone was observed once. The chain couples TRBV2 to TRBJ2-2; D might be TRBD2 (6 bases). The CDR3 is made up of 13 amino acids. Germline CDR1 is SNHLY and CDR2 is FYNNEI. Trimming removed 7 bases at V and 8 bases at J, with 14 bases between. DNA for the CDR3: TGTGCCAGCACGGGTAGAGGAGGGGGGGAGCTGTTTTTT. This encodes CASTGRGGGELFF.

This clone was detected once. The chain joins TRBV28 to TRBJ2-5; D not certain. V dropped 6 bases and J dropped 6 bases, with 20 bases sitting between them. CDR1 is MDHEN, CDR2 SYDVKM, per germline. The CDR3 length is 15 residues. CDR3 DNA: TGTGCCAGCAGCTCCGCCGACTTGGGTCACAAGACCCAGTACTTC. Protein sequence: CASSSADLGHKTQYF. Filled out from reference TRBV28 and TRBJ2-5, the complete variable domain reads DVKVTQSSRYLVKRTGEKVFLECVQDMDHENMFWYRQDPGLGLRLIYFSYDVKMKEKGDIPEGYSVSREKKERFSLILESASTNQTSMYLCASSSADLGHKTQYFGPGTRLLVL.

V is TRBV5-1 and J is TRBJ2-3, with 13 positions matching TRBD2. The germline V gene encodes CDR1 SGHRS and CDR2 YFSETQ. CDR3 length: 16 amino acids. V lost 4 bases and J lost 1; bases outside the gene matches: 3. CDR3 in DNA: TGCGCCAGCAGCACCGGACTAGCGGGGGGCACAGATACGCAGTATTTT. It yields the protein CASSTGLAGGTDTQYF.

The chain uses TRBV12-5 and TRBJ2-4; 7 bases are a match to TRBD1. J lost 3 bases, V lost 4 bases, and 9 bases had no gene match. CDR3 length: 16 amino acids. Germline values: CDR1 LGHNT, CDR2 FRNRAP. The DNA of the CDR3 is TGTGCTAGTGGTTCTACCGGGACAGAGCGCAAAAACATTCAGTACTTC. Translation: CASGSTGTERKNIQYF.

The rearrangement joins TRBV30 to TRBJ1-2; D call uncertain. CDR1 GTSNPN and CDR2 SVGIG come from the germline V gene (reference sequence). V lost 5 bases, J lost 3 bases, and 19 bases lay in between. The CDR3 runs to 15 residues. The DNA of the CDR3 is TGTGCCTGGGGAACCTGGTTTGGCAGTGACTATGGCTACACCTTC. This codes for CAWGTWFGSDYGYTF.

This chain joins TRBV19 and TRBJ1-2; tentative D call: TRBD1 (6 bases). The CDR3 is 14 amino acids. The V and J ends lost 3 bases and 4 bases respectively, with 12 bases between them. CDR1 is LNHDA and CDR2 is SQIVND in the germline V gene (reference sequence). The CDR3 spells CASSIEDRVYGYTF. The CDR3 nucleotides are TGTGCCAGTAGTATCGAGGACAGAGTCTATGGCTACACCTTC.

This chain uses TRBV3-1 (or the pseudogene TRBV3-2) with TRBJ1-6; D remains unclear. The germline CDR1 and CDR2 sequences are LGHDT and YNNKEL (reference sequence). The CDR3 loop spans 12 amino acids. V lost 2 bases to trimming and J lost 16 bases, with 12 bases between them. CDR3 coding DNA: TGTGCCAGCAGCCAAAGTCTCGGGGAACTCCACTTT. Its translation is CASSQSLGELHF.

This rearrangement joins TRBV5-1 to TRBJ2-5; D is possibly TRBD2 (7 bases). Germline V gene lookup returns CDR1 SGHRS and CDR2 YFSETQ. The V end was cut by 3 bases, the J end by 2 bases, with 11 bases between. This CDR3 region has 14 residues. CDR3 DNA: TGCGCCAGCAGCTGGGGGGGGGCTCAAGAGACCCAGTACTTC. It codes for CASSWGGAQETQYF. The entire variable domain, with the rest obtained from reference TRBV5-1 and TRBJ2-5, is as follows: KAGVTQTPRYLIKTRGQQVTLSCSPISGHRSVSWYQQTPGQGLQFLFEYFSETQRNKGNFPGRFSGRQFSNSRSEMNVSTLELGDSALYLCASSWGGAQETQYFGPGTRLLVL.